This TCR beta chain was sequenced in a study of blood T cell repertoires in COVID-19. In the study overall: Some COVID-19 samples were acute and others convalescent; all came from the United States, Italy and Spain.

This clone was seen only once. The repertoire was sequenced with immunoSEQ multiplex PCR; TCRdb's copy has only in-frame clones and lacks some. The repertoire holds approximately 240,000 clones, with 84% as singletons. V shed 4 bases, J shed 2 bases, and the junction held 4 bases outside the gene matches. Germline V gene lookup returns CDR1 SGHRS and CDR2 YFSETQ. This CDR3 is built from 15 residues. The source material was peripheral blood. This clonotype was obtained from a man aged 45-65 years with acute or convalescent COVID-19. The rearrangement joins TRBV5-1 to TRBJ2-5, with 11 bases fitting TRBD2. CDR3 coding DNA: TGCGCCAGCAGCCCAACTAGCGGGGGTCAAGAGACCCAGTACTTC. It specifies CASSPTSGGQETQYF.